The entry below gives a single TCR beta chain sequence along with its context. Germline V lookup: CDR1 SGHDN, CDR2 FVKESK. V lost 1 base to trimming and J lost 8 bases, with 9 bases between them. The CDR3 runs to 12 residues. The source of the sample is a study of blood T cell repertoires in COVID-19. The assay was immunoSEQ multiplex PCR, and TCRdb's table has in-frame clones only and misses some. The sample has over 70,000 clones; around 83% are singletons. The chain uses TRBV14 and TRBJ2-7; perhaps TRBD2 as D (5 bases). The sample comprised peripheral blood. This receptor was identified in a man in his sixties with COVID-19, enrolled during active disease. This chain's CDR3 is CASSQVFGKQYF. DNA of the CDR3: TGTGCCAGCAGCCAAGTTTTCGGGAAGCAGTACTTC.